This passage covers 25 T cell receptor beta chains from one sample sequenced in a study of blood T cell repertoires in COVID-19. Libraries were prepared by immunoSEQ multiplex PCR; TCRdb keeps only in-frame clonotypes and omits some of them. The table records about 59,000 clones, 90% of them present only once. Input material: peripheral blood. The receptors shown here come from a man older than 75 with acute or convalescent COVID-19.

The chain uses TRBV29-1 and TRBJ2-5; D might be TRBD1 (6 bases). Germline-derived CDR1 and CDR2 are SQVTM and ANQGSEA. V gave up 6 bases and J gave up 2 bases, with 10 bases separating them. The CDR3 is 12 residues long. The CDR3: CSVGDIQETQYF. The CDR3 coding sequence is TGCAGCGTCGGGGACATACAAGAGACCCAGTACTTC.

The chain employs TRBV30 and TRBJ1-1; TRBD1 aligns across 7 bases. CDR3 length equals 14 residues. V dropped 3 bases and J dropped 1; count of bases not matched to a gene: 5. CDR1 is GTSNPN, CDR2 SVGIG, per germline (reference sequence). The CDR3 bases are TGTGCCTGGAGCCTCGGGACAGCGAACACTGAAGCTTTCTTT. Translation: CAWSLGTANTEAFF.

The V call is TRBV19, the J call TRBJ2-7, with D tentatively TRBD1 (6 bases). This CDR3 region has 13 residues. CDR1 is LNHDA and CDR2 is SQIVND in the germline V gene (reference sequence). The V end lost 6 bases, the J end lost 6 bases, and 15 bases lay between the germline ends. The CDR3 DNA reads TGTGCCAGTAGAACAGGGCAGAAGGGCGAGCAGTACTTC. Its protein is CASRTGQKGEQYF.

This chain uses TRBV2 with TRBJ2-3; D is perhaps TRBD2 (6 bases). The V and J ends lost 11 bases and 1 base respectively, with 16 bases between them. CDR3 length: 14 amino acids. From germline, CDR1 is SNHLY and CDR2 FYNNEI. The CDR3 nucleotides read TGTGCCGGAGGGGTGGGCGGGGGCACAGATACGCAGTATTTT. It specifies CAGGVGGGTDTQYF.

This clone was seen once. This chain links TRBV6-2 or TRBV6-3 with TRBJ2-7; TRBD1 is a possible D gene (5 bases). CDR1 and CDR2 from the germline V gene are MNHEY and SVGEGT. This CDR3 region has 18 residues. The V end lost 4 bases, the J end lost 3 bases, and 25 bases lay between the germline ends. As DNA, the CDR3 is TGTGCCAGCAGTTTACATCTATTTCCGACAGCGTGGGGCTACGAGCAGTACTTC. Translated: CASSLHLFPTAWGYEQYF.

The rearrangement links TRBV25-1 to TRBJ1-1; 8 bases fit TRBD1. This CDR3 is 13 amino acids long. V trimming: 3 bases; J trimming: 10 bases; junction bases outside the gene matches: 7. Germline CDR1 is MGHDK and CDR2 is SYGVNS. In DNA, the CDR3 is TGTGCCAGCAGTGATGTGGGCAGGGGGCGAGCTTTCTTT. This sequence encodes CASSDVGRGRAFF.

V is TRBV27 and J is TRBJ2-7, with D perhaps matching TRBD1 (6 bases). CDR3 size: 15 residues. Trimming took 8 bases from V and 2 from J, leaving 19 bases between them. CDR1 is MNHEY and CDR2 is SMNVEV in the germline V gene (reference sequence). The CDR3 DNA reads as TGTGCCAGCGCACCCAACAGGGATACCCCCTACGAGCAGTACTTC. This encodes CASAPNRDTPYEQYF.

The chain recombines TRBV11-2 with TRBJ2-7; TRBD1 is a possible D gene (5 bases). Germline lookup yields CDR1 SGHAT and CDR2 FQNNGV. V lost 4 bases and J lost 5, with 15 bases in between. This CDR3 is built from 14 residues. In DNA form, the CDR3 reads TGTGCCAGCAGCTCCCGAAGGGGCCGGAACGAGCAGTACTTC. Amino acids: CASSSRRGRNEQYF.

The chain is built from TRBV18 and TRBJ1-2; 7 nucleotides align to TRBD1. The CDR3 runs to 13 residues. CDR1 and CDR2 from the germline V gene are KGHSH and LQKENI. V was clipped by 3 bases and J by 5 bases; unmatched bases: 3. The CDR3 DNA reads TGTGCCAGCTCACCCGGGACAGAATATGGCTACACCTTC. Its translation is CASSPGTEYGYTF.

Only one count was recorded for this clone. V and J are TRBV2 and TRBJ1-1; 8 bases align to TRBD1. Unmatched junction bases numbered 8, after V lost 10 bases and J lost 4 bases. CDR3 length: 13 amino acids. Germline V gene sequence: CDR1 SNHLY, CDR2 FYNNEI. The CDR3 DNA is TGTGCCACCAAAGACAGGGGTGGCACTGAAGCTTTCTTT. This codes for CATKDRGGTEAFF.

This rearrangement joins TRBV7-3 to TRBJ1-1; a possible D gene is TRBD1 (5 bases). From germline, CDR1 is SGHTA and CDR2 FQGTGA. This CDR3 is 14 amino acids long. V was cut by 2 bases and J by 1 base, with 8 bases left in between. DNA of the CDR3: TGTGCCAGCAGCTTAGGCGGGGCGAACACTGAAGCTTTCTTT. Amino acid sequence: CASSLGGANTEAFF.

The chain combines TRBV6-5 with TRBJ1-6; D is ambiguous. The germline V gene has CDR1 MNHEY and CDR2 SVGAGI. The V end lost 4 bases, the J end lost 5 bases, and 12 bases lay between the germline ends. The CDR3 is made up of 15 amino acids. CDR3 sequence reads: CASSSTTSNNSPLHF. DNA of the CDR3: TGTGCCAGCAGTTCGACGACATCAAATAATTCACCCCTCCACTTT.

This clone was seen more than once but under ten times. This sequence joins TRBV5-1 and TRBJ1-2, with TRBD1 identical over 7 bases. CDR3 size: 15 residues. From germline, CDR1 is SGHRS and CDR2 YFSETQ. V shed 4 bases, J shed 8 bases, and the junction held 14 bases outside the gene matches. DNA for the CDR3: TGCGCCAGCAGCACCAGACAGGGTGATAGTTCGGGCTACACCTTC. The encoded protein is CASSTRQGDSSGYTF.

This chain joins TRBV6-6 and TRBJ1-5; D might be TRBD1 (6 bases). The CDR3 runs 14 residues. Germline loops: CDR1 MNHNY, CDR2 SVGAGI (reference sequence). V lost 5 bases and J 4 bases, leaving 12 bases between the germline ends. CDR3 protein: CASSPRTENQPQHF. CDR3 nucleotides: TGTGCCAGCAGTCCTCGGACAGAGAATCAGCCCCAGCATTTT.

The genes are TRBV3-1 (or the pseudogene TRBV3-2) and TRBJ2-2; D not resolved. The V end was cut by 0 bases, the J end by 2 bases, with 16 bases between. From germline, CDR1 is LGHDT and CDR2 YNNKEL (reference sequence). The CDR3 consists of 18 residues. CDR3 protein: CASSQDRAARRNTGELFF. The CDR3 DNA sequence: TGTGCCAGCAGCCAAGATCGCGCGGCCCGCCGAAACACCGGGGAGCTGTTTTTT.

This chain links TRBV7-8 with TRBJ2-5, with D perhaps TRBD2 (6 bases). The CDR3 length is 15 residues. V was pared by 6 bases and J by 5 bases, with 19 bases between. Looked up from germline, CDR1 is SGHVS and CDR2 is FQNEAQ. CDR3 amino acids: CASSIVTREMETQYF. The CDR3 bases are TGTGCCAGCAGTATCGTGACTAGAGAGATGGAGACCCAGTACTTC.

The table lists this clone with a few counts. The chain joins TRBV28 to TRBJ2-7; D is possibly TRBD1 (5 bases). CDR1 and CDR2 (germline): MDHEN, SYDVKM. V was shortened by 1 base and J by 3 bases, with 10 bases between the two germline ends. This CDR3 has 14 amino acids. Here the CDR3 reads CASSLSDRYYEQYF. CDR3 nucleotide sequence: TGTGCCAGCAGTTTATCCGACAGATACTACGAGCAGTACTTC. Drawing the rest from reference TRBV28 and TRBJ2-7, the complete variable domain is DVKVTQSSRYLVKRTGEKVFLECVQDMDHENMFWYRQDPGLGLRLIYFSYDVKMKEKGDIPEGYSVSREKKERFSLILESASTNQTSMYLCASSLSDRYYEQYFGPGTRLTVT.

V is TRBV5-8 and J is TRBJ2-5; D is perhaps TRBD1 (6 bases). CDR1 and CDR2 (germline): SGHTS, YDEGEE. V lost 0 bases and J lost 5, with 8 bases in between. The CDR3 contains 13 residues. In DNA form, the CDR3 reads TGTGCCAGCAGCTTGGTAGGGGGTGAGACCCAGTACTTC. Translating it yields CASSLVGGETQYF.

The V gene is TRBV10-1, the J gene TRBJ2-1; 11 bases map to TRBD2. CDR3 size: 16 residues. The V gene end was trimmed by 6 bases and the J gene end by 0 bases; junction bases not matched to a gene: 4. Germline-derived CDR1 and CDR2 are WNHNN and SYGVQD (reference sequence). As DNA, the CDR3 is TGCGCCAGCAGGGGAACTAGCGGGAGCTCCTACAATGAGCAGTTCTTC. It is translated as CASRGTSGSSYNEQFF.

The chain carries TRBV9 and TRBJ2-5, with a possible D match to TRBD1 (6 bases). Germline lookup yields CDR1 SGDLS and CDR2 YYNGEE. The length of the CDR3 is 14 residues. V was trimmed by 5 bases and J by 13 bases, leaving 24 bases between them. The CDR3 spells CASRQRQAYPFTYF. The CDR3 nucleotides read TGTGCCAGCAGGCAGCGACAGGCCTACCCTTTTACGTACTTC.

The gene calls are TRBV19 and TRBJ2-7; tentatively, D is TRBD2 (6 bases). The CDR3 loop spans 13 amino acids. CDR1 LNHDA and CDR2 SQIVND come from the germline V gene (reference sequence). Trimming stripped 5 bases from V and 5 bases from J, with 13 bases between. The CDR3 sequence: CASSPPGEDEQYF. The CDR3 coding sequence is TGTGCCAGTAGTCCCCCGGGGGAAGACGAGCAGTACTTC.

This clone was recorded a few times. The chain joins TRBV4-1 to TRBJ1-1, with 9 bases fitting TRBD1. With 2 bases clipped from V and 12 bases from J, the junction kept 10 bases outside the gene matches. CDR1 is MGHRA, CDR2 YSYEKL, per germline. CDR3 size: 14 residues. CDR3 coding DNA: TGCGCCAGCAGCCAATTATCGAGGGACAGGGCCTCTTTCTTT. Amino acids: CASSQLSRDRASFF.

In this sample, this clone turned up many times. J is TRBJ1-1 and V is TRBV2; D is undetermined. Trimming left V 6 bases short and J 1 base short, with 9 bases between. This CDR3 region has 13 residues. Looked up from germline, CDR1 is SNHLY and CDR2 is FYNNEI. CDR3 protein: CASRVFGNTEAFF. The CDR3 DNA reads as TGTGCCAGCAGAGTGTTCGGGAACACTGAAGCTTTCTTT.

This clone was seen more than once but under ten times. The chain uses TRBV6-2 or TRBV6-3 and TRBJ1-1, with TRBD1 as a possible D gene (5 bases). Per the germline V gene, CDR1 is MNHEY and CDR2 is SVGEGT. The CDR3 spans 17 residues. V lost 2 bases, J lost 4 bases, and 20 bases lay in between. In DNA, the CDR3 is TGTGCCAGCAGTTACGGCAGGCGCGGGGGGATGGTCACTGAAGCTTTCTTT. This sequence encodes CASSYGRRGGMVTEAFF.

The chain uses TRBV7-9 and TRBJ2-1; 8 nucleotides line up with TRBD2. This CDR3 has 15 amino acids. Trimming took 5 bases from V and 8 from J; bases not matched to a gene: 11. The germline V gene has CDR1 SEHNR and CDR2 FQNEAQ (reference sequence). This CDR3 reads CASSRAGALRDEQFF. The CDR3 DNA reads TGTGCCAGCAGCAGAGCGGGGGCACTTAGGGATGAGCAGTTCTTC.